This TCR beta chain appears in the sequencing data of a study of shared clonotypes between healthy human individuals. Study-wide background: CD4 naive and memory got three plates each, CD8 naive two, CD8 memory one.

The CDR3 length is 15 residues. Germline lookup yields CDR1 SEHNR and CDR2 FQNEAQ (reference sequence). Trimming removed 7 bases from V and 7 bases from J; junction bases left unmatched: 11. Donors comprised only Caucasian adults living in Nashville, Tennessee. Division of CD4+ cells produced a CD45RA+ naive subset and a CD45RA-negative memory subset. General observations from the study: Clonotypes which were not shared had lower generation probabilities than clonotypes that all four donors shared.

Repertoires were generated with immunoSEQ multiplex PCR, while TCRdb's copy carries only in-frame clones and drops some. The sample holds roughly 2 million clones, approximately 94% seen once. This clone was counted once. Its target is not known. Input material: naive CD4+ T cells sorted from blood. Noted subset: CD45RA+ positively selected. The receptor was isolated from a young man in good health. The chain joins TRBV7-9 to TRBJ2-1; 9 bases map to TRBD2. CDR3 sequence: CASTPAGTSLNEQFF. The CDR3 DNA follows: TGTGCCAGCACCCCCGCAGGGACTAGCCTAAATGAGCAGTTCTTC.